Following are 9 T cell receptor beta chains from one sample sequenced in a study of T cells in Graves' hyperthyroidism and ophthalmopathy. TCR beta CDR3 regions were amplified from RNA transcripts. The HTBI primer set drove a first-round RT-PCR of the TCR CDR3. Each CDR3 protein is one row after TCRdb ran MiXCR on the multiplex PCR reads. The sample lists hundreds of thousands of distinct CDR3 sequences; roughly 25% were seen once. Sequenced input: blood. These receptors originate from a woman aged 30 to 39 with Graves' ophthalmopathy.

This clonotype was seen ten or more times. CDR3 in amino acids: CSAAPGSGAGTEAFF. The CDR3, as DNA: TGCAGTGCCGCCCCCGGGAGCGGGGCCGGCACTGAAGCTTTCTTT. The chain combines TRBV20-1 with TRBJ1-1; possibly TRBD1 for D (5 bases). V gave up 6 bases and J gave up 4 bases, with 21 bases separating them. CDR1 is DFQATT, CDR2 SNEGSKA, per germline (reference sequence). The CDR3 runs 15 residues.

The J gene is TRBJ1-5, the V gene TRBV27; D is ambiguous. Germline assignment: CDR1 MNHEY and CDR2 SMNVEV (reference sequence). The length of the CDR3 is 15 residues. V dropped 1 base and J dropped 0 bases, with 7 bases sitting between them. In DNA, the CDR3 is TGTGCCAGCAGTTTATGGTCAAGTAGCAATCAGCCCCAGCATTTT. Translating it yields CASSLWSSSNQPQHF.

This clonotype appeared many times. The chain joins TRBV11-2 to TRBJ1-1; D is unresolved. In germline, CDR1 is SGHAT, CDR2 FQNNGV. Trimming cost V 1 base and J 1 base, with 10 bases left between them. The CDR3 is 15 amino acids. The CDR3 loop is CASSLGYGQNTEAFF. DNA for the CDR3: TGTGCCAGCAGCTTAGGTTATGGGCAGAACACTGAAGCTTTCTTT.

In this sample, this clonotype turned up many times. The chain uses TRBV20-1 and TRBJ2-5; D unclear. V lost 2 bases, J lost 4 bases, and 11 bases lay in between. CDR1 is DFQATT, CDR2 SNEGSKA, per germline (reference sequence). The CDR3 is made up of 13 amino acids. This CDR3 reads CSARSPVGETQYF. CDR3 nucleotides: TGCAGTGCTAGAAGTCCGGTGGGAGAGACCCAGTACTTC.

This clonotype was observed many times. The chain uses TRBV7-8 and TRBJ2-7; weak D call: TRBD2 (5 bases). Germline V gene sequence: CDR1 SGHVS, CDR2 FQNEAQ. The V and J ends lost 7 bases and 4 bases respectively, with 14 bases between them. This CDR3 region has 13 residues. CDR3 amino acids: CASKEDPRYEQYF. For the CDR3, the DNA is TGTGCCAGCAAGGAGGACCCAAGGTACGAGCAGTACTTC.

This clonotype was found many times. The CDR3 DNA sequence: TGTGCCAGCAGTTGGGACCACGGAAACACCATATATTTT. It codes for CASSWDHGNTIYF. The rearrangement links TRBV12-3 or TRBV12-4 to TRBJ1-3; tentative D call: TRBD1 (5 bases). The V end was cut by 4 bases, the J end by 4 bases, with 8 bases between. This CDR3 comprises 13 residues.

The V gene is TRBV11-1, the J gene TRBJ2-2; D not resolved. Per the germline V gene, CDR1 is SGHAT and CDR2 is FQDESV (reference sequence). The CDR3 has 17 residues. V was clipped by 5 bases and J by 9 bases, with 25 bases between them. This chain's CDR3 is CASSGSRRQDGPRELFF. The CDR3 DNA is TGTGCCAGCAGCGGGTCTCGTCGTCAGGACGGTCCCAGGGAGCTGTTTTTT.

A word on this clonotype: Its ends do not fully match the called genes, so a read error is possible. The gene calls are TRBV2 and TRBJ2-5, with D perhaps being TRBD1 or TRBD2 (5 bases each). Germline V gene lookup returns CDR1 SNHLY and CDR2 FYNNEI. This CDR3 contains 13 residues. The CDR3 DNA is TGTGCCGGCAGTCTCGGGGCGGCGGAGACCCAGTACTTC. Its translation: CAGSLGAAETQYF.

This clonotype was seen at least ten times. The genes are TRBV6-1 and TRBJ1-5; 7 bases align to TRBD1. The CDR3 is 15 residues long. Germline V CDR1 and CDR2: MNHNS, SASEGT. V lost 4 bases, J lost 3 bases, and 6 bases stayed unmatched. The CDR3 sequence is CASSAYRGDNQPQHF. The CDR3 DNA reads as TGTGCCAGCAGTGCATACAGGGGCGACAATCAGCCCCAGCATTTT.